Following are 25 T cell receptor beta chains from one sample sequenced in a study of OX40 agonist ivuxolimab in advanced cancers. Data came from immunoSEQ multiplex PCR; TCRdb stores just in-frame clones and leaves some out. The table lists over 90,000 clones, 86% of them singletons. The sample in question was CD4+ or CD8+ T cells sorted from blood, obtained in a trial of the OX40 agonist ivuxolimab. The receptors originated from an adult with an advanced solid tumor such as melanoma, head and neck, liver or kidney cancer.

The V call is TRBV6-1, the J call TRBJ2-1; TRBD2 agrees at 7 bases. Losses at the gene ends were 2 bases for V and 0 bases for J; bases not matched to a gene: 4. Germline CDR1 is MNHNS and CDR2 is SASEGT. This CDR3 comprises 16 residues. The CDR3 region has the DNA TGTGCCAGCAGTGAATGGGGCGGGAGCTCCTACAATGAGCAGTTCTTC. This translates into CASSEWGGSSYNEQFF.

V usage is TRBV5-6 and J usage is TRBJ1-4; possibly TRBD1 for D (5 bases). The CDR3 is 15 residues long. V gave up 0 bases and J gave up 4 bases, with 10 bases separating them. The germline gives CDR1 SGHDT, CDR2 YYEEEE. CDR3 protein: CASSLVQDNNEKLFF. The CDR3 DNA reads TGTGCCAGCAGCTTGGTGCAGGACAATAATGAAAAACTGTTTTTT.

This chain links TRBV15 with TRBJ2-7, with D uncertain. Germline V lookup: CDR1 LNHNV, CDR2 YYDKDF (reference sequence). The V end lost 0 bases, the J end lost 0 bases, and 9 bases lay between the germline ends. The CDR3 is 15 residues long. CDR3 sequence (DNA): TGTGCCACCAGCAGAGATCGGTGGGACTCCTACGAGCAGTACTTC. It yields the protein CATSRDRWDSYEQYF.

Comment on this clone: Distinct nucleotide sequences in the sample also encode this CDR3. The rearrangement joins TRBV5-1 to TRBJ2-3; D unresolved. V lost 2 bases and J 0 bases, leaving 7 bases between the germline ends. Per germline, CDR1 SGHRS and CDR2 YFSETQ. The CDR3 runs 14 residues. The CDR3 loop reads CASSLVPSTDTQYF. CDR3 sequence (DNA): TGCGCCAGCAGCTTAGTTCCCAGCACAGATACGCAGTATTTT.

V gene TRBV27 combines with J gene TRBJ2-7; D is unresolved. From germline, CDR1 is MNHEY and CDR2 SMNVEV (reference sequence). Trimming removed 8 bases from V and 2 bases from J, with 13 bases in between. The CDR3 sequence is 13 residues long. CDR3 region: CASRRTGTYEQYF. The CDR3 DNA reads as TGTGCCAGCCGGCGGACGGGTACCTACGAGCAGTACTTC.

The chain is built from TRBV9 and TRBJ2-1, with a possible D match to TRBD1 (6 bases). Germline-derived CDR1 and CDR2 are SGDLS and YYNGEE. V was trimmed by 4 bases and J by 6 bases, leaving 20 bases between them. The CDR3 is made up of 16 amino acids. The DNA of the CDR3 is TGTGCCAGCAGCCCCCACAGGGCGGCCCCCTTCAATGAGCAGTTCTTC. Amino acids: CASSPHRAAPFNEQFF. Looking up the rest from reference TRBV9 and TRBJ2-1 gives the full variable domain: DSGVTQTPKHLITATGQRVTLRCSPRSGDLSVYWYQQSLDQGLQFLIQYYNGEERAKGNILERFSAQQFPDLHSELNLSSLELGDSALYFCASSPHRAAPFNEQFFGPGTRLTVL.

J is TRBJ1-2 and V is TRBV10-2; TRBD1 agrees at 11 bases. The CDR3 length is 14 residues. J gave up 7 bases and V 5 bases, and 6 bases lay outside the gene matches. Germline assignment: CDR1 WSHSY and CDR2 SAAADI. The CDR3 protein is CASSPGQGAGGYTF. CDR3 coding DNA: TGCGCCAGCAGTCCTGGACAGGGGGCAGGTGGCTACACCTTC.

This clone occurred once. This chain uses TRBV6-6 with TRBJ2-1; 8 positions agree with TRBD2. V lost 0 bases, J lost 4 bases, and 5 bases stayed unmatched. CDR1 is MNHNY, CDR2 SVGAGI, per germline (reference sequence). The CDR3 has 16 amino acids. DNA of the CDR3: TGTGCCAGCAGTTACTCTAGCGGGATTTCATACAATGAGCAGTTCTTC. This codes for CASSYSSGISYNEQFF.

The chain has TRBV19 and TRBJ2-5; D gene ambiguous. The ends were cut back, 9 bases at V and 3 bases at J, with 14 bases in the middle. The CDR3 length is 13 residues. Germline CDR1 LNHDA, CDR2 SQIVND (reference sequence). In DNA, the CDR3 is TGTGCCAGCCGCACACAGAGAGAAGAGACCCAGTACTTC. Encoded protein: CASRTQREETQYF.

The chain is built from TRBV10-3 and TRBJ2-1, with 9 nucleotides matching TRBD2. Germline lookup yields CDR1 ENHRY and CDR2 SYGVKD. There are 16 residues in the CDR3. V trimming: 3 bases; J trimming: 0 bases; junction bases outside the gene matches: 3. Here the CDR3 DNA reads TGTGCCATCAGTGAAGCTAGCGGGAACTCCTACAATGAGCAGTTCTTC. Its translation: CAISEASGNSYNEQFF.

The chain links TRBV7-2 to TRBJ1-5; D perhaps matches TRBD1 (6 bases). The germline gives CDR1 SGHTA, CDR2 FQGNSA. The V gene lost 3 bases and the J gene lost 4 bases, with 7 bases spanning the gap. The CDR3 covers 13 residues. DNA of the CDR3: TGTGCCAGCAGCTTTCAGGGGAATCAGCCCCAGCATTTT. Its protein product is CASSFQGNQPQHF.

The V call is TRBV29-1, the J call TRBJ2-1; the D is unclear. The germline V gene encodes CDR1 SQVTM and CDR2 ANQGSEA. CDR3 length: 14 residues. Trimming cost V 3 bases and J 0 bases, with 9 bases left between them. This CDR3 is CSVDAPYSYNEQFF. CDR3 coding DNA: TGCAGCGTTGATGCTCCTTACTCCTACAATGAGCAGTTCTTC.

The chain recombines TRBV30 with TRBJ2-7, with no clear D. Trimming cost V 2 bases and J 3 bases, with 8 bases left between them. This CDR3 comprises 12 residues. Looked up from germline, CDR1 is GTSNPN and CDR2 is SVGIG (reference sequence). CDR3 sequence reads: CAWSRSGYEQYF. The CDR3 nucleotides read TGTGCCTGGAGTAGATCCGGCTACGAGCAGTACTTC.

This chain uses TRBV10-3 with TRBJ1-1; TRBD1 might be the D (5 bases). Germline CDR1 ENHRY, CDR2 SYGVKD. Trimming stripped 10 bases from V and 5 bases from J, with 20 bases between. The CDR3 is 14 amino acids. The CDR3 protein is CATWTGGEATEAFF. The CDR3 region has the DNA TGTGCCACCTGGACGGGGGGGGAAGCGACTGAAGCTTTCTTT.

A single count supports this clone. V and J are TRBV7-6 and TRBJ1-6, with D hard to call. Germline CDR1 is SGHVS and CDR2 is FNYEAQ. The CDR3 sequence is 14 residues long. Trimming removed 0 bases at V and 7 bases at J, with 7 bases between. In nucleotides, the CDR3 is TGTGCCAGCAGCTTAGCCGGCGGCAATTCACCCCTCCACTTT. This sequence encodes CASSLAGGNSPLHF.

CDR3 sequence reads: CASSPRGAGGPYEQYF. In DNA, the CDR3 is TGTGCCAGCAGCCCAAGGGGAGCGGGAGGGCCCTACGAGCAGTACTTC. The J gene is TRBJ2-7, the V gene TRBV28; 10 nucleotides line up with TRBD2. The V and J ends lost 6 bases and 2 bases, in that order; junction bases with no gene match: 10. This CDR3 is 16 amino acids long. The germline gives CDR1 MDHEN, CDR2 SYDVKM.

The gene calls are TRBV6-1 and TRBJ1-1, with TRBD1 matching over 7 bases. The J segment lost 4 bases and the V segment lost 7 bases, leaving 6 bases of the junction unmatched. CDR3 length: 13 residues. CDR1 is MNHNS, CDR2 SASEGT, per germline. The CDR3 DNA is TGTGCCAGCACCCCAGGGGGGGGCACTGAAGCTTTCTTT. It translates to CASTPGGGTEAFF.

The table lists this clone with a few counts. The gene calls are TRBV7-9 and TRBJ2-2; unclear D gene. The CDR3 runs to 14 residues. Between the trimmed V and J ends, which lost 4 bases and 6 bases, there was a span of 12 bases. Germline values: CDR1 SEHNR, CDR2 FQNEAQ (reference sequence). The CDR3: CASSSEKVAGELFF. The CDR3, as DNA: TGTGCCAGCAGCTCTGAGAAGGTCGCCGGGGAGCTGTTTTTT. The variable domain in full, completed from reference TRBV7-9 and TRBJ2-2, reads DTGVSQNPRHKITKRGQNVTFRCDPISEHNRLYWYRQTLGQGPEFLTYFQNEAQLEKSRLLSDRFSAERPKGSFSTLEIQRTEQGDSAMYLCASSSEKVAGELFFGEGSRLTVL.

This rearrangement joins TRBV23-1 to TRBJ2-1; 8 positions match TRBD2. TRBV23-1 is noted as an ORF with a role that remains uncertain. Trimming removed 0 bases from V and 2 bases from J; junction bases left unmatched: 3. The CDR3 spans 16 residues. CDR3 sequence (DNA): TGCGCCAGCAGTCAATCAGGCGGGAGGCCCTACAATGAGCAGTTCTTC. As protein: CASSQSGGRPYNEQFF.

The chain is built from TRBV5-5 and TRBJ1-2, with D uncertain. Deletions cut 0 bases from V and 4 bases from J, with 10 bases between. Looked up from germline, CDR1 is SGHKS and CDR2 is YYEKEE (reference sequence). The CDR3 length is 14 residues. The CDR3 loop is CASSLGWVAYGYTF. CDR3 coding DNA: TGTGCCAGCAGCTTGGGGTGGGTGGCCTATGGCTACACCTTC.

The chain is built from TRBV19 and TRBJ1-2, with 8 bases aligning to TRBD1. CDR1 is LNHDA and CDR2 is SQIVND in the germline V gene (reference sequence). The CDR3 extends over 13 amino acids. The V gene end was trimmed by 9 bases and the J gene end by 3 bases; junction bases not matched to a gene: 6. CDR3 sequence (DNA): TGTGCCAGCCAGACAGGGGAAGACTATGGCTACACCTTC. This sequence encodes CASQTGEDYGYTF.

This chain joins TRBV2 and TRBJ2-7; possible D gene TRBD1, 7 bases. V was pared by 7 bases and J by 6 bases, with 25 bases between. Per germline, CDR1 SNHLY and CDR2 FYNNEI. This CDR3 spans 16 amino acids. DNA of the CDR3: TGTGCCAGCACGACAACCCGACAGGGAGGAGCGGGCGAGCAGTACTTC. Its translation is CASTTTRQGGAGEQYF.

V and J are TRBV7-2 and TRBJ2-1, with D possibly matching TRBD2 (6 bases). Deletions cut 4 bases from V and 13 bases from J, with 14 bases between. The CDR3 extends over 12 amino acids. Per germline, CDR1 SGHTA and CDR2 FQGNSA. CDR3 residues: CASSSRDFHQFF. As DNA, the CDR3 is TGTGCCAGCAGCTCGAGGGACTTCCATCAGTTCTTC.

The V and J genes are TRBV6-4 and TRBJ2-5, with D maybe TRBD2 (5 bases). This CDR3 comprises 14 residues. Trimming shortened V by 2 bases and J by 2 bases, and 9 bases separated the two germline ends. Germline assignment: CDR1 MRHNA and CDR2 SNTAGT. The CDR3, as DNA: TGTGCCAGCAGTGACGTCGGGAAACAAGAGACCCAGTACTTC. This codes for CASSDVGKQETQYF.

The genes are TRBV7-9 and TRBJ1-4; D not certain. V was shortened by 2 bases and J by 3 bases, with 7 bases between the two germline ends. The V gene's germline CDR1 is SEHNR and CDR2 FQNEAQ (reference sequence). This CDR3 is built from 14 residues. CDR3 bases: TGTGCCAGCAGCTTACCGTGGGCTAATGAAAAACTGTTTTTT. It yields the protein CASSLPWANEKLFF.